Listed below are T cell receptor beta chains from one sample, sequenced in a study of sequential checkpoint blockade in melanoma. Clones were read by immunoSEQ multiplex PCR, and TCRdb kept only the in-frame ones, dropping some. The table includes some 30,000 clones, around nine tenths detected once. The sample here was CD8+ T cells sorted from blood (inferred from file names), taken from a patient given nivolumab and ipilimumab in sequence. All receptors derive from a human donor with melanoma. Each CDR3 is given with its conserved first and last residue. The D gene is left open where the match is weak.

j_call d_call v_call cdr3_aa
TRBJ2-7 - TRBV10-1 CASPAGSYEQYF
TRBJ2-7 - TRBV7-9 CASSSRLASYEQYF
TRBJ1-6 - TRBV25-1 CASRGRGNSPLHF
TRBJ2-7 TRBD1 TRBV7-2 CASSFGTGDGYEQYF
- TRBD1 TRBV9 CASSVGTDSYEQYF
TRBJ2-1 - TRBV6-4 CASSLDGSSYNEQFF
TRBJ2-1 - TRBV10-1 CASTPVQGGEQFF
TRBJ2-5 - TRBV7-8 CASSLDRAWEETQYF
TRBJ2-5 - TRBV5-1 CASSSTRRQETQYF
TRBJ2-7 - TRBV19 CASSIGQQSSYEQYF
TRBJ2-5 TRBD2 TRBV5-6 CASSFGLAGAETQYF
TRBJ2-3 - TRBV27 CASSQSRSRPSTDTQYF
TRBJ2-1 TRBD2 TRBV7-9 CASSPGTSGRYNEQFF
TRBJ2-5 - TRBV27 CASSSRYQETQYF
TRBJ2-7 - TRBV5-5 CASSLVRRQSYEQYF
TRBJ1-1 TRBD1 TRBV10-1 CASSESRQGNTEAFF
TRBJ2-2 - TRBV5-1 CASSYGGAGTGELFF
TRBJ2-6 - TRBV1 CTSPVKSRGRPPSSGANVLTF
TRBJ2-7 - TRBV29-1 CSVGPGMSYEQYF
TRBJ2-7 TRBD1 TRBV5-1 CASRTGDLSEQYF
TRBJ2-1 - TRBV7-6 CASSLSYGEQFF
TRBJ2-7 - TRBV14 CASSQGPGGPYEQYF
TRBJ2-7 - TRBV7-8 CASSADQGFGEQYF
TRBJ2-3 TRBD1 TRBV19 CASSIVGPRGPTDTQYF
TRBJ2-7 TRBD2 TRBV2 CASSELAGSYEQYF
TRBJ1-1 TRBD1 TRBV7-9 CASSLGDREGKTEAFF
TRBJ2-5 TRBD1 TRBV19 CASSIPDRARETQYF
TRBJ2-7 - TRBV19 CASSMEGVPYEQYF
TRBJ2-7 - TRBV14 CASSHWTANSYEQYF